The following is a TCR beta chain sequence with its context. The data belong to a study of OX40 agonist ivuxolimab in advanced cancers. Some clones are missing from TCRdb's copy, which holds only in-frame ones; the method was immunoSEQ multiplex PCR. The sample lists tens of thousands of clones, 70% to 90% occurring once. V lost 7 bases, J lost 0 bases, and 9 bases lay in between. CDR3 length: 12 amino acids. Looked up from germline, CDR1 is SQVTM and CDR2 is ANQGSEA. This specimen consisted of CD4+ or CD8+ T cells sorted from blood, obtained in a trial of the OX40 agonist ivuxolimab. This sequence originates from an adult with an advanced solid tumor such as melanoma, head and neck, liver or kidney cancer. The chain uses TRBV29-1 and TRBJ1-2; D uncertain. DNA of the CDR3: TGCAGCGGAGCTTACTCTAACTATGGCTACACCTTC. Its translation: CSGAYSNYGYTF.